These 23 T cell receptor beta chains came from one sample sequenced in a study of shared T cell receptors in the human thymus (dated by TCRdb to about 2021). Library preparation was by the immunoSEQ multiplex PCR assay. TCRdb holds this immuneACCESS table with in-frame rearrangements only. Some clones are missing; in checked studies, unresolved V genes explain under half, and the rest has no known cause. A total of more than 550,000 clones appear in this sample, 80% to 90% of them only once. The top ten constitute roughly 0.01% of the sample. These data were also reused for a study on human thymus T cells.

The specimen sequenced was thymocytes. These receptors originate from a girl in the first two years of life with a congenital heart defect. Donor details come from another sample of the same person, matched by shared clones.

The rearrangement links TRBV2 to TRBJ1-1, with D perhaps TRBD1 (5 bases). Germline V lookup: CDR1 SNHLY, CDR2 FYNNEI. The CDR3 runs 11 residues. V shed 6 bases and J shed 8 bases, with 10 bases lying between them. For the CDR3, the DNA is TGTGCCAGCAGGGGGCAATTCGAAGCTTTCTTT. Translating it yields CASRGQFEAFF.

The chain uses TRBV11-2 and TRBJ2-1, with 10 bases that match TRBD2. CDR1 and CDR2 from the germline V gene are SGHAT and FQNNGV. With 1 base clipped from V and 10 bases from J, the junction kept 10 bases outside the gene matches. This CDR3 is built from 16 residues. CDR3 nucleotides: TGTGCCAGCAGCTTAGGCAGCAGCGGGGGGGCGGAGGAGCAGTTCTTC. Protein product: CASSLGSSGGAEEQFF.

This chain connects TRBV4-1 to TRBJ1-2; TRBD1 is a possible D gene (6 bases). V was pared by 0 bases and J by 7 bases, with 15 bases between. Looked up from germline, CDR1 is MGHRA and CDR2 is YSYEKL. The CDR3 covers 15 residues. Written as DNA, the CDR3 is TGCGCCAGCAGCCAAGAATCATCGCAGGGGACTGGCTACACCTTC. Translation: CASSQESSQGTGYTF.

V usage is TRBV25-1 and J usage is TRBJ2-7, with a weak D call TRBD2 (5 bases). This CDR3 has 14 residues. Germline loops: CDR1 MGHDK, CDR2 SYGVNS. Deletions cut 2 bases from V and 2 bases from J, with 10 bases between. CDR3: CASSEALATYEQYF. CDR3 DNA: TGTGCCAGCAGTGAAGCCCTAGCCACCTACGAGCAGTACTTC.

The CDR3 spells CASSQPTGIHIAPNTEAFF. The CDR3 DNA sequence: TGTGCCAGCAGCCAGCCAACAGGGATACATATTGCCCCTAACACTGAAGCTTTCTTT. The chain couples TRBV5-4 to TRBJ1-1; a possible D gene is TRBD1 (6 bases). This CDR3 is 19 amino acids long. V lost 4 bases and J lost 2, with 27 bases in between. Germline CDR1 reads SGHNT; CDR2 reads YYREEE (reference sequence).

The rearrangement joins TRBV28 to TRBJ1-6; TRBD1 is a possible D gene (6 bases). The CDR3 spans 15 residues. In germline, CDR1 is MDHEN, CDR2 SYDVKM. The V end was cut by 3 bases, the J end by 9 bases, with 15 bases between. CDR3 region: CASSLGSGVFSPLHF. DNA for the CDR3: TGTGCCAGCAGTTTGGGGTCAGGGGTTTTTTCACCCCTCCACTTT. Full variable domain (rest looked up from reference TRBV28 and TRBJ1-6): DVKVTQSSRYLVKRTGEKVFLECVQDMDHENMFWYRQDPGLGLRLIYFSYDVKMKEKGDIPEGYSVSREKKERFSLILESASTNQTSMYLCASSLGSGVFSPLHFGNGTRLTVT.

In this sample, this clone turned up a few times. This chain links TRBV28 with TRBJ1-2; 7 bases align to TRBD1. The CDR3 runs to 15 residues. CDR1 and CDR2 (germline): MDHEN, SYDVKM. V dropped 4 bases and J dropped 4; count of bases not matched to a gene: 9. The CDR3: CASSSINRGGYGYTF. In DNA form, the CDR3 reads TGTGCCAGCAGTTCGATTAACAGGGGCGGCTATGGCTACACCTTC.

This rearrangement joins TRBV28 to TRBJ1-2; D uncertain. Germline V CDR1 and CDR2: MDHEN, SYDVKM. The germline V and J ends were trimmed by 3 bases and 7 bases, with 6 bases remaining between them. The CDR3 is 11 amino acids. CDR3 residues: CASSFPGGYTF. The DNA of the CDR3 is TGTGCCAGCAGTTTCCCGGGTGGCTACACCTTC.

V and J are TRBV30 and TRBJ2-7; no firm D call. Trimming removed 4 bases from V and 0 bases from J, with 10 bases in between. CDR1 and CDR2 (germline): GTSNPN, SVGIG (reference sequence). The CDR3 runs to 13 residues. The CDR3 sequence: CAWTMRNSYEQYF. The CDR3 DNA sequence: TGTGCCTGGACGATGAGGAACTCCTACGAGCAGTACTTC.

This chain uses TRBV5-6 with TRBJ1-6, with D uncertain. Per the germline V gene, CDR1 is SGHDT and CDR2 is YYEEEE. The CDR3 runs 13 residues. Trimming removed 0 bases at V and 7 bases at J, with 5 bases between. The CDR3 DNA is TGTGCCAGCAGCTTGGGGGAGAATTCACCCCTCCACTTT. It is translated as CASSLGENSPLHF.

The V gene is TRBV6-1, the J gene TRBJ2-7, with TRBD1 matching 8 bases. Germline-derived CDR1 and CDR2 are MNHNS and SASEGT. The CDR3 extends over 14 amino acids. Trimming at V came to 6 bases and at J to 2 bases, leaving 6 bases not matched to a gene. The CDR3, as DNA: TGTGCCAGCAGGAGCCAGACAGGGGCCTACGAGCAGTACTTC. It encodes CASRSQTGAYEQYF.

V gene TRBV5-1 combines with J gene TRBJ1-3; D remains ambiguous. V was pared by 5 bases and J by 4 bases, with 4 bases between. Germline loops: CDR1 SGHRS, CDR2 YFSETQ. The CDR3 runs to 11 residues. CDR3 DNA sequence: TGCGCCAGCAGGACAGGAAACACCATATATTTT. Its translation is CASRTGNTIYF.

The chain uses TRBV13 and TRBJ2-5; D is unclear. V was trimmed by 0 bases and J by 4 bases, leaving 12 bases between them. The CDR3 spans 15 residues. Per germline, CDR1 PRHDT and CDR2 FYEKMQ (reference sequence). The CDR3: CASSLGRVERETQYF. CDR3 nucleotides: TGTGCCAGCAGCTTAGGTCGGGTGGAACGAGAGACCCAGTACTTC.

The chain combines TRBV5-4 with TRBJ2-7; 7 bases match TRBD1. Trimming removed 7 bases from V and 1 base from J; junction bases left unmatched: 5. This CDR3 is built from 13 residues. Per the germline V gene, CDR1 is SGHNT and CDR2 is YYREEE (reference sequence). The CDR3 is CASGTGQSYEQYF. CDR3 DNA: TGTGCCAGCGGTACGGGACAGTCCTACGAGCAGTACTTC.

CDR3 coding DNA: TGCGCCAGCAGCTTGGACGGAGACCAGGGCGGTGGCTACACCTTC. Translating it yields CASSLDGDQGGGYTF. This chain connects TRBV5-1 to TRBJ1-2; the D gene is possibly TRBD1 (5 bases). Germline V lookup: CDR1 SGHRS, CDR2 YFSETQ. Trimming removed 0 bases from V and 7 bases from J, with 16 bases in between. This CDR3 is 15 amino acids long.

This chain links TRBV10-1 with TRBJ2-1; TRBD1 matches at 8 bases. The CDR3 length is 13 residues. V trimming: 2 bases; J trimming: 6 bases; junction bases outside the gene matches: 0. Per the germline V gene, CDR1 is WNHNN and CDR2 is SYGVQD (reference sequence). The CDR3 protein is CASSEGQGNEQFF. As DNA, the CDR3 is TGCGCCAGCAGTGAGGGACAGGGCAATGAGCAGTTCTTC.

V is TRBV12-5 and J is TRBJ1-3; 9 bases line up with TRBD1. Trimming removed 5 bases from V and 0 bases from J; junction bases left unmatched: 11. Looked up from germline, CDR1 is LGHNT and CDR2 is FRNRAP. The CDR3 sequence is 18 residues long. CDR3: CASGPGQGTLPSGNTIYF. The CDR3 bases are TGTGCTAGTGGTCCGGGACAGGGAACGCTCCCCTCTGGAAACACCATATATTTT.

The genes are TRBV7-2 and TRBJ2-7; a weak D match, TRBD1 (6 bases). CDR3 length: 14 residues. Germline CDR1 and CDR2: SGHTA and FQGNSA. The V end lost 5 bases, the J end lost 3 bases, and 14 bases lay between the germline ends. In DNA, the CDR3 is TGTGCCAGCAGCCCCACCGGACAGTTCTACGAGCAGTACTTC. It is translated as CASSPTGQFYEQYF.

This clone was counted between two and nine times. The chain joins TRBV30 to TRBJ1-6; no firm D call. CDR1 is GTSNPN and CDR2 is SVGIG in the germline V gene (reference sequence). The V gene lost 2 bases and the J gene lost 8 bases, with 16 bases spanning the gap. This CDR3 is 15 amino acids long. CDR3 nucleotides: TGTGCCTGGAGTCCCCCCGCCCAGGAGGATTCACCCCTCCACTTT. As protein: CAWSPPAQEDSPLHF.

This clone was seen once. The chain carries TRBV14 and TRBJ1-1; maybe TRBD1 (5 bases). Between the trimmed V and J ends, which lost 4 bases and 5 bases, there was a span of 11 bases. In germline, CDR1 is SGHDN, CDR2 FVKESK. The CDR3 runs 13 residues. CDR3 DNA: TGTGCCAGCAGCCTGGGGGGGGAGACTGAAGCTTTCTTT. It encodes CASSLGGETEAFF.

The chain links TRBV7-8 to TRBJ1-5, with unresolved D. Trimming removed 6 bases from V and 1 base from J, with 28 bases in between. This CDR3 is built from 20 residues. Germline loops: CDR1 SGHVS, CDR2 FQNEAQ. Here the CDR3 DNA reads TGTGCCAGCAGACTAGCGTACAAAGAAGGATTGTTATCGAGCAATCAGCCCCAGCATTTT. Protein: CASRLAYKEGLLSSNQPQHF.

The gene calls are TRBV19 and TRBJ2-7, with 9 bases matching TRBD1. The CDR3 contains 12 residues. Germline assignment: CDR1 LNHDA and CDR2 SQIVND (reference sequence). This CDR3 reads CASGTGYSEQYF. The CDR3 region has the DNA TGTGCTTCCGGGACAGGGTATTCCGAGCAGTACTTC. The full variable domain, with the rest looked up from reference TRBV19 and TRBJ2-7, is DGGITQSPKYLFRKEGQNVTLSCEQNLNHDAMYWYRQDPGQGLRLIYYSQIVNDFQKGDIAEGYSVSREKKESFPLTVTSAQKNPTAFYLCASGTGYSEQYFGPGTRLTVT.

The chain recombines TRBV15 with TRBJ1-2; no definite D call. This CDR3 has 15 residues. Germline CDR1 reads LNHNV; CDR2 reads YYDKDF (reference sequence). Trimming cost V 3 bases and J 8 bases, with 19 bases left between them. CDR3 sequence reads: CATSSLVVLEDGYTF. CDR3 in DNA: TGTGCCACCAGCAGTTTGGTCGTTCTGGAGGACGGCTACACCTTC.